This record looks at one T cell receptor (beta chain) sequence and its context. PCR amplification relied on 60 Vbeta primers (plus 13 Jbeta primers). Sequencing used immunoSEQ multiplex PCR; TCRdb keeps in-frame clones, though not all of them. The sample records roughly 100,000 clones, 60% to 80% being singletons. The CDR3 runs to 16 residues. V lost 4 bases to trimming and J lost 3 bases; unmatched junction nucleotides: 9. Germline loops: CDR1 SGHVS, CDR2 FQNEAQ. This sample is part of a study of cytomegalovirus exposure and HLA in healthy donors. Study-level background: Findings of an earlier analysis included roughly 110 million unique TCR beta sequences from 190 million or so T cells.

The sequencing input was PBMCs. The TCR was taken from a man aged 40-49 years in good health and CMV-seronegative. The chain combines TRBV7-8 with TRBJ1-3; 7 bases map to TRBD1. CDR3 region: CASSSIQGRRGNTIYF. The DNA of the CDR3 is TGTGCCAGCAGCTCGATACAGGGGAGGCGTGGAAACACCATATATTTT.